This TCR beta chain was sequenced during a study of early T cells in non-severe SARS-CoV-2 infection. Deletions cut 2 bases from V and 5 bases from J, with 12 bases between. Germline loops: CDR1 MNHNS, CDR2 SASEGT. This CDR3 region has 14 residues. This clonotype has ten or more counts. Each single cDNA molecule received a unique molecular identifier. Via MiXCR, TCRdb re-called the 5' RACE reads, giving one row per CDR3 protein. The data show roughly 57,000 distinct CDR3 sequences, around 12% seen once. This material consisted of whole blood, taken at baseline. This TCR was recovered from an adult who was a healthcare worker with PCR-confirmed SARS-CoV-2 infection or an uninfected control (not recorded which). The V call is TRBV6-1, the J call TRBJ1-1; D is possibly TRBD1 (5 bases). The CDR3 DNA sequence: TGTGCCAGCAGTGAACTGCAGGGAAGGACTGAAGCTTTCTTT. This gives the protein CASSELQGRTEAFF.